This TCR beta chain was observed in a study of cytomegalovirus exposure and HLA in healthy donors. Whole-study findings and limits: V- and J-gene trimming of TCR beta was linked (in a later analysis) to a missense DCLRE1C variant. In a later analysis, CMV-associated beta chains were mostly HLA-associated, it appeared.

Primers for the PCR totalled 60 Vbeta and 13 Jbeta. In the study's own analysis: Some 11 million of the about 80 million unique TCR beta chains counted in a later analysis were shared. Sequenced by immunoSEQ multiplex PCR; TCRdb stores in-frame clones only, minus some. The D gene and trimming were derived from the DNA, and the V and J assignments and clone size from that table. The sample holds more than 95,000 clones; about 68% are singletons and the top ten take around a tenth. This clone was seen a few times. As yet, its antigen is unknown. Each of the donors was a healthy bone marrow donor. The germline V gene encodes CDR1 LGHNA and CDR2 YSLEER. Trimming took 4 bases from V and 3 from J; bases not matched to a gene: 1. This CDR3 is built from 13 residues.

Sequenced material: PBMCs. The rearrangement uses TRBV4-3 and TRBJ2-7, with TRBD1 matching over 9 bases. This sequence was found in a woman aged 50 to 60 in good health and CMV-seropositive. The CDR3 loop reads CASSPDRGYEQYF. CDR3 DNA: TGCGCCAGCAGCCCGGACAGGGGCTACGAGCAGTACTTC.